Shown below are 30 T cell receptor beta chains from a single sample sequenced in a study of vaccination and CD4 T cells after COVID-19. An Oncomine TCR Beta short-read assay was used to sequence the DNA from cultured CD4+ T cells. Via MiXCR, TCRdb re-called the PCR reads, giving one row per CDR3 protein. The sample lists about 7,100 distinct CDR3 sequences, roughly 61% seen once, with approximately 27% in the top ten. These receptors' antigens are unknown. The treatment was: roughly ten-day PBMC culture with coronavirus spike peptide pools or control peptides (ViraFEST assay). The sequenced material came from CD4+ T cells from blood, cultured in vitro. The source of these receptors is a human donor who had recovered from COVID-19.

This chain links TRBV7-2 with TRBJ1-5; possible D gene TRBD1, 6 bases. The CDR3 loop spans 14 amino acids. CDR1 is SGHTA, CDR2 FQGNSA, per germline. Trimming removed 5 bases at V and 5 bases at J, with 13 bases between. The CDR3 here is CASSPWTADQPQHF. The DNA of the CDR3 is TGTGCCAGCAGCCCCTGGACAGCCGATCAGCCCCAGCATTTT.

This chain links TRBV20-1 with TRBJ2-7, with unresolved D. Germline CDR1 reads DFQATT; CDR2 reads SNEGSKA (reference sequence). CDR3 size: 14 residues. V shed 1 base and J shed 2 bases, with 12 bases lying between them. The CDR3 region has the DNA TGCAGTGCTAGAGTTGGGCAGAATCCCTACGAGCAGTACTTC. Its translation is CSARVGQNPYEQYF.

In nucleotides, the CDR3 is TGCAGTGCTGGCGGGACGTCGTATGGCTACACCTTC. This translates into CSAGGTSYGYTF. V usage is TRBV20-1 and J usage is TRBJ1-2, with a weak D call TRBD1 (5 bases). V was pared by 5 bases and J by 5 bases, with 12 bases between. This CDR3 contains 12 residues. Germline CDR1 and CDR2: DFQATT and SNEGSKA (reference sequence).

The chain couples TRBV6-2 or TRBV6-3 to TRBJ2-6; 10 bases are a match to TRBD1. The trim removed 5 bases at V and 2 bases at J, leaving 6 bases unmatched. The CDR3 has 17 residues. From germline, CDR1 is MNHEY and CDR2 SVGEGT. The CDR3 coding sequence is TGTGCCAGCAGTCACGGGGGGACAGGGGCTGGGGCCAACGTCCTGACTTTC. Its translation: CASSHGGTGAGANVLTF.

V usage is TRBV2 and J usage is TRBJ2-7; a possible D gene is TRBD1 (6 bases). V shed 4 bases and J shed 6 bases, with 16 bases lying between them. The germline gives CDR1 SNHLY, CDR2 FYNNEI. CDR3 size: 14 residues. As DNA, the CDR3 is TGTGCCAGCAGTGCCCAGGGACAAACGCGCGAGCAGTACTTC. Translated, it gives CASSAQGQTREQYF.

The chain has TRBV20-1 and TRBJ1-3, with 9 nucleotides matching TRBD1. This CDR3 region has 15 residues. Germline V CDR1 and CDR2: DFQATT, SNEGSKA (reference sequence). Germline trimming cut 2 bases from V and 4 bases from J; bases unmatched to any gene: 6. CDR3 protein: CSARKPGTGGNTIYF. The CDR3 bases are TGCAGTGCTAGAAAACCCGGGACAGGGGGAAACACCATATATTTT.

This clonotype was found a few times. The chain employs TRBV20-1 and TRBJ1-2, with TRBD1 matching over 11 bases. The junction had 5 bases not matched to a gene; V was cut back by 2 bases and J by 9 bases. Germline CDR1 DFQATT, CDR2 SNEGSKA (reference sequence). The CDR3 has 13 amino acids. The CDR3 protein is CSARWTGGVSYTF. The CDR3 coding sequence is TGCAGTGCTAGATGGACAGGGGGCGTGAGCTACACCTTC.

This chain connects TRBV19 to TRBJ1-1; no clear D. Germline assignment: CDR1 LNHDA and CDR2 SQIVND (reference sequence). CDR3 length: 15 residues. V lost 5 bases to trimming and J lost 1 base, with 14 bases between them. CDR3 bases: TGTGCCAGTAGTCTCCCTCGACAACCGAACACTGAAGCTTTCTTT. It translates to CASSLPRQPNTEAFF.

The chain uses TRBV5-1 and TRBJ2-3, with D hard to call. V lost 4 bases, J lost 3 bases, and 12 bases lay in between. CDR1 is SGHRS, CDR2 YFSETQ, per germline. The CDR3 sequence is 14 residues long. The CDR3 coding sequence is TGCGCCAGCAGCCTGAATGGGCGGACAGATACGCAGTATTTT. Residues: CASSLNGRTDTQYF.

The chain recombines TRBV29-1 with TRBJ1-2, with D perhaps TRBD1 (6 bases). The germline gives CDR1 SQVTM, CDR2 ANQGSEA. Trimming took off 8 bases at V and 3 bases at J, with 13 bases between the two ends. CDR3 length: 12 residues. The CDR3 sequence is CSTYRVDYGYTF. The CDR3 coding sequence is TGCAGCACATACAGGGTTGACTATGGCTACACCTTC.

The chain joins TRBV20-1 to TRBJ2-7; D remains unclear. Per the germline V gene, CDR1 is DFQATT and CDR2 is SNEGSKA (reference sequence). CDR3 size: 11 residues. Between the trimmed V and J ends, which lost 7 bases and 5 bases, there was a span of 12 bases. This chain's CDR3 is CSVWSSDEQYF. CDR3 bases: TGCAGTGTTTGGTCTTCGGACGAGCAGTACTTC.

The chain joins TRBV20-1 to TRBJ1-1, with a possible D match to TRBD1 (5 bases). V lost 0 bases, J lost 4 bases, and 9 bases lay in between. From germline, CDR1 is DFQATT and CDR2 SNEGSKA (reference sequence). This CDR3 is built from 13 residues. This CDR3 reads CSARDRQGTEAFF. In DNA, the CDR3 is TGCAGTGCTAGAGATCGGCAGGGCACTGAAGCTTTCTTT.

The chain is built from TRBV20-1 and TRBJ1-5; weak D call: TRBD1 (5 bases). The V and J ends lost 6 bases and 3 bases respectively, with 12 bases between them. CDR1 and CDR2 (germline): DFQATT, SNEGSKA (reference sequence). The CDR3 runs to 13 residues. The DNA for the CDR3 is TGCAGTGCCCCAGACAGAAACAATCAGCCCCAGCATTTT. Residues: CSAPDRNNQPQHF.

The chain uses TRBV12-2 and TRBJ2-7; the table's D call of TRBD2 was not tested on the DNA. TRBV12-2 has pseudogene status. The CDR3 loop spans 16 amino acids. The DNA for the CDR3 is TGTGCAAGTCGCTCCGGACTAGCGGAGCTATCCTACGAGCAGTACTTC. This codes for CASRSGLAELSYEQYF.

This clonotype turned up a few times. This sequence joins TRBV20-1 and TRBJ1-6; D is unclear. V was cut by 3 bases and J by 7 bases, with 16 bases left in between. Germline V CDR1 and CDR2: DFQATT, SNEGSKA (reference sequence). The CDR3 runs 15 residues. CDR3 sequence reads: CSARGGRAGNSPLHF. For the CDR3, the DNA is TGCAGTGCTAGGGGCGGGAGGGCTGGAAATTCACCCCTCCACTTT.

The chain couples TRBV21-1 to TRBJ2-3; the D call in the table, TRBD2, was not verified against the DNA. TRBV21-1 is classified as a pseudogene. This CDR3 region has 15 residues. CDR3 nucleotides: TGTGCCAGCAGCAAAGATCCAGGAGGGTATGGTACGCAGTATTTT. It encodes CASSKDPGGYGTQYF.

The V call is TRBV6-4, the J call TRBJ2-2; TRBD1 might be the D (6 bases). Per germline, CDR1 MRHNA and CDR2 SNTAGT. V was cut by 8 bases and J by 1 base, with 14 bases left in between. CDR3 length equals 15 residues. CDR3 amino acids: CASRRGHLNTGELFF. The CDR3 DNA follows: TGTGCCAGCCGTAGGGGACACTTGAACACCGGGGAGCTGTTTTTT.

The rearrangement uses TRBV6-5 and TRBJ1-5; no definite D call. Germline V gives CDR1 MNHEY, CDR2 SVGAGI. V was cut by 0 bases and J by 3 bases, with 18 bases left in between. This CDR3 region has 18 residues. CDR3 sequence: CASSYSIHLGPDNQPQHF. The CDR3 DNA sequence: TGTGCCAGCAGTTACTCGATTCACCTGGGCCCTGACAATCAGCCCCAGCATTTT.

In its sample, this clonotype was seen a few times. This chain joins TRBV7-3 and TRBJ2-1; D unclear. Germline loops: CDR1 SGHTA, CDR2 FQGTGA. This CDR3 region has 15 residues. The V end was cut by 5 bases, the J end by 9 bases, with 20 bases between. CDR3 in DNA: TGTGCCAGCAGCCCCTCAGGCCCAAGTTCATCTGAGCAGTTCTTC. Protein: CASSPSGPSSSEQFF. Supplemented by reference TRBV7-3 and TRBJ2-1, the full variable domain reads GAGVSQTPSNKVTEKGKYVELRCDPISGHTALYWYRQSLGQGPEFLIYFQGTGAADDSGLPNDRFFAVRPEGSVSTLKIQRTERGDSAVYLCASSPSGPSSSEQFFGPGTRLTVL.

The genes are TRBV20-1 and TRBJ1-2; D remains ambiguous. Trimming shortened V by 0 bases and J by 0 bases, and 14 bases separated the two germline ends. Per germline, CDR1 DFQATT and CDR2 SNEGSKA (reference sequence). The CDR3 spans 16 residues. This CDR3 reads CSARDGQVPSNYGYTF. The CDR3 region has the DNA TGCAGTGCTAGAGATGGGCAGGTCCCCTCTAACTATGGCTACACCTTC.

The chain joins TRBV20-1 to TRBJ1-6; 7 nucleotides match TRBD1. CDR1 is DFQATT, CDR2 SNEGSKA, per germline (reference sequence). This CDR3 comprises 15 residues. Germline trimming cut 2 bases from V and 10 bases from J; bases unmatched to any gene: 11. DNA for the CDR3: TGCAGTGCTAGAAAGACAGGGAGGAAGGAGTCACCCCTCCACTTT. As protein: CSARKTGRKESPLHF.

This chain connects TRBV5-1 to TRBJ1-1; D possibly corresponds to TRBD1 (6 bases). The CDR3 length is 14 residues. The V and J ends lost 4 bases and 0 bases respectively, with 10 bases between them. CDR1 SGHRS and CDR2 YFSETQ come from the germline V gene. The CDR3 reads CASSVTGVNTEAFF. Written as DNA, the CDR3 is TGCGCCAGCAGCGTGACAGGAGTGAACACTGAAGCTTTCTTT.

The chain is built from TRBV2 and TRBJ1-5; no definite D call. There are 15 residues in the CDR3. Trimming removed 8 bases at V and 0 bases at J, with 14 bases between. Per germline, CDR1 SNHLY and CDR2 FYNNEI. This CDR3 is CASQETYYSNQPQHF. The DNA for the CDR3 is TGTGCCAGCCAAGAGACTTATTATAGCAATCAGCCCCAGCATTTT.

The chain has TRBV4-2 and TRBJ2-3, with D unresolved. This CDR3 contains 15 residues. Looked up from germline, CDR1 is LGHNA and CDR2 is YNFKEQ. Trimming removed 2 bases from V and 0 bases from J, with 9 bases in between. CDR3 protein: CASSQPLSSTDTQYF. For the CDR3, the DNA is TGTGCCAGCAGCCAACCCCTCTCTAGCACAGATACGCAGTATTTT.

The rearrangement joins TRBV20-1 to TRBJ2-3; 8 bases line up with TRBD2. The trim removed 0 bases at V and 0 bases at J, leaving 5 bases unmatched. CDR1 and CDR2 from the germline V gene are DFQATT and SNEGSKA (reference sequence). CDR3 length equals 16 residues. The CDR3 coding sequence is TGCAGTGCTAGAGATTCCGCTAGCGGGAGCACAGATACGCAGTATTTT. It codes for CSARDSASGSTDTQYF.

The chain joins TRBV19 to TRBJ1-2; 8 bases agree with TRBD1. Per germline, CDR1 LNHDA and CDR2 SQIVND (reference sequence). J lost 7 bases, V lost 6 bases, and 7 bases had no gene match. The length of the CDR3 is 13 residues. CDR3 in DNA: TGTGCCAGTAGAGATACAGGGGGTTCTGGCTACACCTTC. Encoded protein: CASRDTGGSGYTF.

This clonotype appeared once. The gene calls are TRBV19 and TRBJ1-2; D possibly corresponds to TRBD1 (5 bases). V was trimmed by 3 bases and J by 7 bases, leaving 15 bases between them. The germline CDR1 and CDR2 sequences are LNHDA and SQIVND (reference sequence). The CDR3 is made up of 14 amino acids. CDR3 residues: CASSIRRGGAGYTF. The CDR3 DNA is TGTGCCAGTAGTATTAGGAGGGGTGGGGCTGGCTACACCTTC.

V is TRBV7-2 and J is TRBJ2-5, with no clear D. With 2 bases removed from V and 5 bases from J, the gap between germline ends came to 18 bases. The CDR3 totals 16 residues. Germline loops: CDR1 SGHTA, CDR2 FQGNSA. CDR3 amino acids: CASSLTVGLVGETQYF. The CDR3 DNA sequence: TGTGCCAGCAGCTTAACAGTGGGTTTGGTCGGCGAGACCCAGTACTTC.

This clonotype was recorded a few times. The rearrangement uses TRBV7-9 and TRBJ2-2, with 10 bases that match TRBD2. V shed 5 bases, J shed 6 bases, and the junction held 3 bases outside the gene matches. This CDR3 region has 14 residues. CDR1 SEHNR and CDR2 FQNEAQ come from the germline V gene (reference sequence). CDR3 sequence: CASSPGLAAGELFF. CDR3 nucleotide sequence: TGTGCCAGCAGCCCTGGACTAGCGGCCGGGGAGCTGTTTTTT.

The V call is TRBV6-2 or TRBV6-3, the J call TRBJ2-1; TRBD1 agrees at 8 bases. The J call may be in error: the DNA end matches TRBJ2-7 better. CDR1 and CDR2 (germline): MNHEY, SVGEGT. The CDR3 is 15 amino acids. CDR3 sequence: CASSYSTTGAYEQYF. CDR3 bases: TGTGCCAGCAGTTACTCTACGACAGGGGCCTACGAGCAGTACTTC.